The 11 T cell receptor beta chains below come from one sample, sequenced in a study of T-cell reconstitution after alpha-beta-depleted transplantation in children. Preparation of the TCRbeta library involved a method that used unique molecular identifiers. TCRdb redid the calling of the PCR reads with MiXCR, one entry per CDR3 protein. The table includes fewer than 550,000 distinct CDR3 sequences, roughly 10% detected once. The material sequenced was PBMCs from the stem cell graft donor, taken from the stem cell graft. Receptors originate from a human donor who donated a stem cell graft to a child with acute myeloid leukemia.

In its sample, this clonotype was seen many times. The chain carries TRBV9 and TRBJ2-3; D gene ambiguous. CDR3 size: 14 residues. Germline CDR1 and CDR2: SGDLS and YYNGEE. Deletions cut 3 bases from V and 5 bases from J, with 13 bases between. This CDR3 is CASSGGPKGDTQYF. DNA for the CDR3: TGTGCCAGCAGCGGGGGTCCGAAGGGAGATACGCAGTATTTT.

This clonotype appeared a few times. The rearrangement links TRBV7-2 to TRBJ2-7; 9 bases agree with TRBD2. This CDR3 is 16 amino acids long. Germline CDR1 is SGHTA and CDR2 is FQGNSA. Trimming removed 1 base from V and 2 bases from J; junction bases left unmatched: 6. The CDR3: CASSLGGGRAPYEQYF. In DNA, the CDR3 is TGTGCCAGCAGCTTAGGGGGCGGGAGGGCCCCCTACGAGCAGTACTTC.

This clonotype has more than one count but fewer than ten. This chain uses TRBV9 with TRBJ2-7; D possibly corresponds to TRBD1 (5 bases). The V end was cut by 4 bases, the J end by 3 bases, with 17 bases between. The germline CDR1 and CDR2 sequences are SGDLS and YYNGEE. The CDR3 is 15 amino acids. This CDR3 reads CASSPRVVRGYEQYV. In DNA, the CDR3 is TGTGCCAGCAGCCCACGCGTCGTTAGGGGCTACGAGCAGTACGTC.

This clonotype has more than one count but fewer than ten. The rearrangement links TRBV7-3 to TRBJ1-6; no clear D. This CDR3 comprises 15 residues. The germline V gene encodes CDR1 SGHTA and CDR2 FQGTGA. V lost 4 bases to trimming and J lost 3 bases, with 10 bases between them. CDR3 nucleotides: TGTGCCAGCAGCTCCGCGGGTGGCTATAATTCACCCCTCCACTTT. Protein: CASSSAGGYNSPLHF.

This clonotype was detected a few times. The gene calls are TRBV20-1 and TRBJ2-1; D remains unclear. Trimming pared 6 bases from V and 2 bases from J, leaving 17 bases between. This CDR3 region has 15 residues. The germline V gene has CDR1 DFQATT and CDR2 SNEGSKA (reference sequence). CDR3 protein: CSAPRARTAYNEQFF. The CDR3 DNA reads TGCAGTGCCCCCAGAGCGCGGACCGCCTACAATGAGCAGTTCTTC.

This clonotype has more than one count but fewer than ten. CDR3 nucleotides: TGTGCCAGCAGTTTATTGGCTGGGAATCTAGCGGGAGTTTACGAGCAGTACTTC. Residues: CASSLLAGNLAGVYEQYF. The chain uses TRBV12-3 or TRBV12-4 and TRBJ2-7, with 10 bases identical to TRBD2. The CDR3 covers 18 residues. V lost 2 bases to trimming and J lost 4 bases; unmatched junction nucleotides: 14.

The rearrangement links TRBV19 to TRBJ2-7; D is perhaps TRBD1 (6 bases). The CDR3 length is 15 residues. Trimming removed 4 bases from V and 7 bases from J, with 20 bases in between. CDR1 LNHDA and CDR2 SQIVND come from the germline V gene (reference sequence). The CDR3 sequence: CASSSSGTGWNEQYF. DNA for the CDR3: TGTGCCAGTAGTAGCTCGGGTACAGGGTGGAATGAGCAGTACTTC.

In this sample, this clonotype turned up many times. The chain joins TRBV10-3 to TRBJ1-1; D uncertain. The germline V and J ends were trimmed by 4 bases and 4 bases, with 10 bases remaining between them. The V gene's germline CDR1 is ENHRY and CDR2 SYGVKD. CDR3 length: 13 amino acids. The CDR3 nucleotides read TGTGCCATCAGTGTGGCCGGCGGCACTGAAGCTTTCTTT. This codes for CAISVAGGTEAFF.

This clonotype has just a few counts. The genes are TRBV19 and TRBJ2-1; perhaps TRBD2 as D (6 bases). This CDR3 is built from 16 residues. The V gene lost 1 base and the J gene lost 2 bases, with 12 bases spanning the gap. Germline CDR1 LNHDA, CDR2 SQIVND (reference sequence). CDR3 sequence: CASSIAPSATYNEQFF. CDR3 sequence (DNA): TGTGCCAGTAGTATAGCCCCTAGCGCAACCTACAATGAGCAGTTCTTC.

There are a few counts of this clonotype. The V call is TRBV11-2, the J call TRBJ2-7; a weak D match, TRBD2 (7 bases). The CDR3 has 13 amino acids. V lost 1 base, J lost 7 bases, and 11 bases lay in between. Germline V gene sequence: CDR1 SGHAT, CDR2 FQNNGV. The CDR3 nucleotides are TGTGCCAGCAGCTTAGCCAGGGGAGGGGAGCAGTACTTC. Its protein is CASSLARGGEQYF.

Many counts were recorded for this clonotype. The V call is TRBV7-9, the J call TRBJ1-2; TRBD1 matches at 8 bases. V lost 1 base, J lost 5 bases, and 6 bases stayed unmatched. There are 15 residues in the CDR3. Germline CDR1 SEHNR, CDR2 FQNEAQ (reference sequence). The CDR3 sequence is CASSLGQGARYGYTF. DNA for the CDR3: TGTGCCAGCAGCTTAGGGCAGGGGGCAAGATATGGCTACACCTTC.